The rows below give T cell receptor beta chains drawn from one sample of a study of cytomegalovirus exposure and HLA in healthy donors. Here immunoSEQ multiplex PCR was the method, and the copy in TCRdb shows in-frame clones only, minus some. The table shows about 130,000 clones, with 77% occurring only once. The sample was PBMCs. All receptors come from a male donor in good health and CMV-seropositive. Both conserved end residues are part of each CDR3. The order of the fields is V gene, J gene, clone size, D gene, CDR3 DNA, CDR3 protein. A D gene is named only where the DNA matches it firmly. Some rows have no size entry. The others give once, few or many, or a class for an expanded clone.

V: TRBV7-9
J: TRBJ1-1
size: -
D: -
DNA: TGTGCCAGCAGCTTACAGGCGTCCACTGAAGCTTTCTTT
CDR3: CASSLQASTEAFF

V: TRBV4-1
J: TRBJ2-5
size: -
D: TRBD2
DNA: TGCGCCAGCAGCCCCGGGGGGTTTCAAGAGACCCAGTACTTC
CDR3: CASSPGGFQETQYF

V: TRBV27
J: TRBJ2-1
size: once
D: TRBD2
DNA: TGTGCCAGCAGCGGACTAGCGGGAGGGCCAGGTGAGCAGTTCTTC
CDR3: CASSGLAGGPGEQFF

V: TRBV28
J: TRBJ2-7
size: -
D: -
DNA: TGTGCCAGCACCCAGGCGAACGAGCAGTACTTC
CDR3: CASTQANEQYF

V: TRBV13
J: TRBJ2-1
size: -
D: TRBD2
DNA: TGTGCCAGCAGCTCCATTAGCGGGAGGGCCCTGGATGAGCAGTTCTTC
CDR3: CASSSISGRALDEQFF

V: TRBV30
J: TRBJ2-4
size: -
D: TRBD2
DNA: TGTGCCTGGAGCCGCGGGGGGGCGAACATTCAGTACTTC
CDR3: CAWSRGGANIQYF

V: TRBV5-5
J: TRBJ1-5
size: few
D: -
DNA: TGTGCCAGCAGCAGACAGAAGGGTAGTAGCAATCAGCCCCAGCATTTT
CDR3: CASSRQKGSSNQPQHF

V: TRBV15
J: TRBJ2-7
size: -
D: TRBD2
DNA: TGTGCCACCAGCAGCTACGGGGGGGAGGCTTCAAACGAGCAGTACTTC
CDR3: CATSSYGGEASNEQYF

V: TRBV7-6
J: TRBJ2-5
size: -
D: TRBD1
DNA: TGTGCCAGCAGCTTAGAGGCCCGGGACAGGGCAGTAGAGACCCAGTACTTC
CDR3: CASSLEARDRAVETQYF

V: TRBV2
J: TRBJ1-5
size: -
D: TRBD1
DNA: TGTGCCAGCAGTCCGGGGGGGACAGGGTTGGGTCAGCCCCAGCATTTT
CDR3: CASSPGGTGLGQPQHF

V: TRBV28
J: TRBJ2-7
size: -
D: -
DNA: TGTGCCAGCAGCTTCCCCGGCGGGGCTTACGAGCAGTACTTC
CDR3: CASSFPGGAYEQYF

V: TRBV7-2
J: TRBJ1-2
size: -
D: TRBD1
DNA: TGTGCCAGCAGCAGAACAGGGGTCTATGGCTACACCTTC
CDR3: CASSRTGVYGYTF

V: TRBV13
J: TRBJ2-7
size: -
D: -
DNA: TGTGCCAGCAGCCCGGGGGGCTCTTTGTCCTACGAGCAGTACTTC
CDR3: CASSPGGSLSYEQYF

V: TRBV19
J: TRBJ2-1
size: -
D: TRBD2
DNA: TGTGCCAGTAGTGGGCTAGCGGGTAACAATGAGCAGTTCTTC
CDR3: CASSGLAGNNEQFF

V: TRBV2
J: TRBJ1-2
size: -
D: TRBD1
DNA: TGTGCCAGGCTACCCCCTGGACAGGATAACTATGGCTACACCTTC
CDR3: CARLPPGQDNYGYTF

V: TRBV10-3
J: TRBJ2-3
size: -
D: TRBD1
DNA: TGTGCCATCAGAATTGACGGGACAGGGGGCAGACTAGCGGGCACAGATACGCAGTATTTT
CDR3: CAIRIDGTGGRLAGTDTQYF

V: TRBV9
J: TRBJ1-5
size: -
D: TRBD1
DNA: TGTGCCAGCAGCCGAGGAGAAGGGGGCGGCAATCAGCCCCAGCATTTT
CDR3: CASSRGEGGGNQPQHF

V: TRBV25-1
J: TRBJ1-1
size: -
D: -
DNA: TGTGCCAGCAGTGGAGACACTGAAGCTTTCTTT
CDR3: CASSGDTEAFF

V: TRBV28
J: TRBJ1-1
size: -
D: TRBD1
DNA: TGTGCCAGCAGTTTCCCCGGGACAGCTGGTCTGAACACTGAAGCTTTCTTT
CDR3: CASSFPGTAGLNTEAFF

V: TRBV19
J: TRBJ1-6
size: -
D: -
DNA: TGTGCCAGTAGTATGGCAGGATTAACCAGAGGGAATTCACCCCTCCACTTT
CDR3: CASSMAGLTRGNSPLHF

V: TRBV2
J: TRBJ2-5
size: -
D: -
DNA: TGTGCCAGCAACGTGCGTCGCGTGGAGACCCAGTACTTC
CDR3: CASNVRRVETQYF

V: TRBV5-4
J: TRBJ2-7
size: -
D: -
DNA: TGTGCCAGCGCACCCGGTGGCGCGGCGAGCTCCTACGAGCAGTACTTC
CDR3: CASAPGGAASSYEQYF

V: TRBV5-6
J: TRBJ1-4
size: -
D: -
DNA: TGTGCCAGCAGCCACAGGGCAACTAATGAAAAACTGTTTTTT
CDR3: CASSHRATNEKLFF

V: TRBV7-6
J: TRBJ2-7
size: -
D: -
DNA: TGTGCCAGCAGCTTATCCCCCGGGAACTACGAGCAGTACTTC
CDR3: CASSLSPGNYEQYF

V: TRBV2
J: TRBJ2-3
size: -
D: -
DNA: TGTGCCAGCAGTGATACTGTTAACACAGATACGCAGTATTTT
CDR3: CASSDTVNTDTQYF

V: TRBV5-1
J: TRBJ1-2
size: once
D: TRBD1
DNA: TGCGCCAGCAGCTTGGAGGACAGGGGCTATGGCTACACCTTC
CDR3: CASSLEDRGYGYTF

V: TRBV6-1
J: TRBJ1-2
size: -
D: TRBD1
DNA: TGTGCCAGCAGTGCGACAGGGGTTGCTGGCTACACCTTC
CDR3: CASSATGVAGYTF

V: TRBV2
J: TRBJ1-1
size: -
D: TRBD1
DNA: TGTGCCAGCAATCAGGGGGCGAACACTGAAGCTTTCTTT
CDR3: CASNQGANTEAFF

V: TRBV29-1
J: TRBJ2-1
size: -
D: TRBD2
DNA: TGCAGCGTTGATTCAGCGGGGGGCCTCTACAATGAGCAGTTCTTC
CDR3: CSVDSAGGLYNEQFF

V: TRBV6-1
J: TRBJ2-7
size: -
D: -
DNA: TGTGCCAGCAGTGGCGGGGACAGTAATACGGCGCTCGAGCAGTACTTC
CDR3: CASSGGDSNTALEQYF

V: TRBV5-6
J: TRBJ1-5
size: -
D: TRBD1
DNA: TGTGCCAGCAGCCTGGGACAGAGCAATCAGCCCCAGCATTTT
CDR3: CASSLGQSNQPQHF

V: TRBV29-1
J: TRBJ1-2
size: -
D: -
DNA: TGCAGCGTTGATGTTGGCAAACATGGCTACACCTTC
CDR3: CSVDVGKHGYTF

V: TRBV28
J: TRBJ2-2
size: -
D: TRBD1
DNA: TGTGCCAGCAGGGGACAGCTGAACACCGGGGAGCTGTTTTTT
CDR3: CASRGQLNTGELFF

V: TRBV10-1
J: TRBJ2-1
size: -
D: TRBD2
DNA: TGCGCCAGCAGTGAGAGTCTAGCGGGGGGCTTTTACAATGAGCAGTTCTTC
CDR3: CASSESLAGGFYNEQFF

V: TRBV2
J: TRBJ1-5
size: few
D: TRBD1
DNA: TGTGCCAGCAGTGGTGGGACAGCCTCTAGCAATCAGCCCCAGCATTTT
CDR3: CASSGGTASSNQPQHF

V: TRBV28
J: TRBJ2-1
size: few
D: TRBD1
DNA: TGTGCCAGCAGGCGTACAGGGGGCCCCTACAATGAGCAGTTCTTC
CDR3: CASRRTGGPYNEQFF